This TCR beta chain derives from a study of cytomegalovirus exposure and HLA in healthy donors. Between the trimmed V and J ends, which lost 5 bases and 5 bases, there was a span of 18 bases. Germline V gene sequence: CDR1 SGHNT, CDR2 YYREEE (reference sequence). CDR3 length: 15 amino acids. A few counts support this clone. Its antigen is as yet unknown. Donors likely had unrecorded immune exposures despite being nominally healthy when sampled. PCR primers comprised 60 Vbeta and 13 Jbeta primers. The assay was immunoSEQ multiplex PCR, and TCRdb's table has in-frame clones only and misses some. Of approximately 210,000 clones listed, 65% to 85% were seen once; the top ten hold around 1.9%. General observations from the study: Apparent HLA restriction characterized most CMV-associated TCR beta chains in a later analysis. Most TCR beta V segments were productive about 87% or about 30% of the time in an earlier analysis.

This TCR came from a young man in good health and CMV-seronegative. Sequencing was carried out using PBMCs. V gene TRBV5-4 combines with J gene TRBJ2-3, with D perhaps TRBD1 (8 bases). CDR3 in amino acids: CASSIQGGSRDTQYF. The CDR3 region has the DNA TGTGCCAGCAGTATACAGGGGGGGAGCCGAGATACGCAGTATTTT.